This T cell receptor (beta chain) originates from a study of glioma-infiltrating T cells. Overall study results and limits: Only very few CDR3 sequences appeared in both tissue and blood. Non-neoplastic patients had below-expected tissue-blood divergence, while all gliomas exceeded expectation.

A few counts support this clonotype. The antigen remains undetermined. A much bigger clone sits one base away, suggesting this may be a read error. The CDR3 length is 14 residues. V was clipped by 5 bases and J by 3 bases, with 14 bases between them. Germline V CDR1 and CDR2: DFQATT, SNEGSKA (reference sequence). TCR alpha and beta CDR3 regions were amplified from RNA using iRepertoire nested multiplex PCR. One-step reverse transcription and amplification started from about 100-400 ng of tissue mRNA or PBMC total RNA. MiXCR was run by TCRdb on the multiplex PCR reads, yielding one entry per CDR3 protein. The sample holds about 190,000 distinct CDR3 sequences, more than 30% seen once.

Sequencing was performed on glioma tissue, nonneoplastic brain tissue, or PBMCs (not recorded which). The chain uses TRBV20-1 and TRBJ2-1; D not resolved. The TCR sequence derives from a human donor with low-grade glioma or glioblastoma, undergoing nonglioma brain surgery, or in good health (not recorded which). This CDR3 is CSAVKATRYNEQFF. The CDR3 nucleotides are TGCAGTGCTGTGAAAGCAACCCGCTACAATGAGCAGTTCTTC.